Sequencing of this T cell receptor (beta chain) was carried out in a study of shared clonotypes between healthy human individuals. Study context: Aged 18 to 49, the donors were two women and a few men.

Here immunoSEQ multiplex PCR was the method, and the copy in TCRdb shows in-frame clones only, minus some. The sample includes about 490,000 clones, around 80% of them seen just once. Germline V CDR1 and CDR2: SGHAT, FQNNGV. The CDR3 runs 15 residues. The ends lost 4 bases at V and 7 bases at J; junction bases unmatched: 6. The study used approximately 92 million PBMCs per unsorted sample for genomic DNA. The sequence was obtained from a woman in her thirties or forties in good health. Some clones in this sample may be carry-over from other donors' samples. This chain uses TRBV11-2 with TRBJ2-2; 10 nucleotides agree with TRBD2. Sequencing used PBMCs. Here the CDR3 DNA reads TGTGCCAGCAGCTCTAGCGGGAGAATCAACGGGGAGCTGTTTTTT. It yields the protein CASSSSGRINGELFF.